This T cell receptor beta chain was found in a study of cytomegalovirus exposure and HLA in healthy donors. Study-level results: In terms of immune exposure information, only CMV serostatus was available.

A remark on this clone: Antigen: not known.

Germline V gives CDR1 MNHEY, CDR2 SMNVEV (reference sequence). This CDR3 is built from 15 residues. Germline trimming cut 0 bases from V and 5 bases from J; bases unmatched to any gene: 0. It was with 60 Vbeta and 13 Jbeta primers that the PCR ran. Libraries were prepared by immunoSEQ multiplex PCR; TCRdb keeps only in-frame clonotypes and omits some of them. Of about 190,000 clones listed, more than 75% were seen once; the top ten hold around 1.5%. This sequence was found in a woman aged 18-30 years in good health and CMV-seronegative. The V call is TRBV27, the J call TRBJ2-1; 11 nucleotides align to TRBD2. Material for sequencing was PBMCs. CDR3 in amino acids: CASSLSLAGDNEQFF. DNA of the CDR3: TGTGCCAGCAGTTTATCACTAGCGGGGGACAATGAGCAGTTCTTC.